The next 18 T cell receptor beta chains were all read from a single sample in a study of regulatory T cells in long-lasting Graves disease. Investigators prepared the TCR beta libraries by applying iRepertoire HTBI primers and Arm-PCR of CDR3 regions. MiXCR, applied by TCRdb to the multiplex PCR reads, yields one record per CDR3 protein. The sample holds roughly 430,000 distinct CDR3 sequences, around 20% seen once. Time point in this sample: persistent/refractory GD, antithyroid drugs over 5 years with positive TRAb. Isolated PBMC RNA provided the starting material for the TCR library. This material consisted of peripheral blood mononuclear cells (PBMCs), taken when the disease was refractory, from a patient treated with antithyroid drugs. Receptors were obtained from a female donor with Graves disease.

This clonotype was found a few times. This may stem from a read error, because a much larger clone lies one nucleotide away. The V call is TRBV5-1, the J call TRBJ1-1; D is perhaps TRBD1 (5 bases). The germline gives CDR1 SGHRS, CDR2 YFSETQ. This CDR3 has 16 amino acids. V was trimmed by 0 bases and J by 4 bases, leaving 16 bases between them. Here the CDR3 reads CASSLGSGRAGTEAFF. CDR3 bases: TGCGCCAGCAGCTTGGGTTCGGGCAGGGCGGGCACTGAAGCTTTCTTT.

Only a few counts were recorded for this clonotype. This chain connects TRBV18 to TRBJ1-4, with D uncertain. The CDR3 totals 14 residues. V dropped 3 bases and J dropped 1 base, with 6 bases sitting between them. Per the germline V gene, CDR1 is KGHSH and CDR2 is LQKENI. The CDR3 bases are TGTGCCAGCTCACCGATGAGAACTAATGAAAAACTGTTTTTT. Amino acid sequence: CASSPMRTNEKLFF.

This clonotype was recorded a few times. This is likely a read error, given that the CDR3 carries no conserved phenylalanine or tryptophan at its end. The chain employs TRBV24-1 and TRBJ1-1; tentative D call: TRBD1 (6 bases). CDR3 length: 15 residues. Germline loops: CDR1 KGHDR, CDR2 SFDVKD. The V end was cut by 5 bases, the J end by 0 bases, with 12 bases between. The CDR3 region is CATSVGGLMNTEAFS. CDR3 in DNA: TGTGCCACCAGTGTGGGGGGCCTCATGAACACTGAAGCTTTCTCT.

CDR3 protein: CASSLVRGLELFF. As DNA, the CDR3 is TGTGCCAGCAGCTTAGTAAGGGGCCTGGAGCTGTTTTTT. V and J are TRBV11-2 and TRBJ2-2, with D possibly TRBD1 on 5 matching bases. The V and J ends lost 1 base and 10 bases respectively, with 10 bases between them. The CDR3 extends over 13 amino acids. Germline V CDR1 and CDR2: SGHAT, FQNNGV.

J is TRBJ2-7 and V is TRBV5-5, with TRBD1 matching over 11 bases. The germline gives CDR1 SGHKS, CDR2 YYEKEE (reference sequence). J gave up 2 bases and V 4 bases, and 5 bases lay outside the gene matches. The CDR3 has 15 residues. This CDR3 reads CASSGGQGVTYEQYF. CDR3 nucleotide sequence: TGTGCCAGCAGCGGGGGACAGGGGGTCACCTACGAGCAGTACTTC. Based on the CDR3 plus reference TRBV5-5 and TRBJ2-7, the full variable domain is DAGVTQSPTHLIKTRGQQVTLRCSPISGHKSVSWYQQVLGQGPQFIFQYYEKEERGRGNFPDRFSARQFPNYSSELNVNALLLGDSALYLCASSGGQGVTYEQYFGPGTRLTVT.

The genes are TRBV18 and TRBJ2-4; TRBD1 is a possible D gene (5 bases). There are 17 residues in the CDR3. With 3 bases removed from V and 1 base from J, the gap between germline ends came to 16 bases. CDR1 is KGHSH and CDR2 is LQKENI in the germline V gene. CDR3 loop: CASSPDGAGIAKNIQYF. CDR3 DNA: TGTGCCAGCTCACCTGACGGCGCAGGGATTGCCAAAAACATTCAGTACTTC.

This clonotype was detected ten times or more. The V call is TRBV12-3 or TRBV12-4, the J call TRBJ2-7; 7 nucleotides match TRBD1. V was clipped by 6 bases and J by 5 bases; unmatched bases: 4. There are 12 residues in the CDR3. The CDR3 here is CASRVTGHEQYF. In nucleotides, the CDR3 is TGTGCCAGCAGGGTGACAGGGCACGAGCAGTACTTC.

This clonotype was seen repeatedly, ten times or more. The chain combines TRBV24-1 with TRBJ1-2, with 8 bases matching TRBD1. The CDR3 consists of 14 residues. Germline V gives CDR1 KGHDR, CDR2 SFDVKD. V gave up 2 bases and J gave up 8 bases; unmatched junction bases: 6. CDR3 nucleotide sequence: TGTGCCACCAGTGATTGGACAGGGAGTAGCGGCTACACCTTC. Protein product: CATSDWTGSSGYTF.

V is TRBV28 and J is TRBJ1-1, with D possibly TRBD1 on 5 matching bases. V lost 6 bases, J lost 0 bases, and 14 bases lay in between. This CDR3 is 15 amino acids long. Germline assignment: CDR1 MDHEN and CDR2 SYDVKM. CDR3 DNA: TGTGCCAGCAGCAACAGACAGCGCATGAACACTGAAGCTTTCTTT. Its protein product is CASSNRQRMNTEAFF.

This clonotype has ten or more counts. V gene TRBV27 combines with J gene TRBJ2-5, with 10 bases fitting TRBD2. The germline CDR1 and CDR2 sequences are MNHEY and SMNVEV (reference sequence). The CDR3 loop spans 19 amino acids. V shed 2 bases and J 2 bases; nucleotides not matched to a gene: 14. The CDR3, as DNA: TGTGCCAGCAGTTTACGAGCGGGAGGGCCTGGGAGGTCGCAAGAGACCCAGTACTTC. Amino acid sequence: CASSLRAGGPGRSQETQYF.

This clonotype was picked up many times. The chain couples TRBV7-9 to TRBJ2-7; no reliable D call. V gave up 4 bases and J gave up 3 bases, with 16 bases separating them. The CDR3 runs 15 residues. Per the germline V gene, CDR1 is SEHNR and CDR2 is FQNEAQ (reference sequence). CDR3 residues: CASSSPLKPSYEQYF. The CDR3 DNA is TGTGCCAGCAGCTCCCCACTTAAACCAAGCTACGAGCAGTACTTC.

There are many counts of this clonotype. V gene TRBV29-1 combines with J gene TRBJ1-2; TRBD1 agrees at 10 bases. V was pared by 6 bases and J by 2 bases, with 0 bases of the junction left unmatched. In germline, CDR1 is SQVTM, CDR2 ANQGSEA. This CDR3 region has 12 residues. The CDR3 loop is CSVTGGNYGYTF. DNA for the CDR3: TGCAGCGTGACAGGGGGCAACTATGGCTACACCTTC.

This clonotype has a count of ten or more. The chain combines TRBV4-2 with TRBJ1-5, with 8 nucleotides matching TRBD1. CDR3 length equals 14 residues. Per the germline V gene, CDR1 is LGHNA and CDR2 is YNFKEQ. V gave up 3 bases and J gave up 7 bases; unmatched junction bases: 5. The CDR3 spells CASSHTGGNQPQHF. CDR3 in DNA: TGTGCCAGCAGCCACACAGGGGGAAACCAGCCCCAGCATTTT.

This chain connects TRBV7-8 to TRBJ2-1, with TRBD2 matching over 7 bases. Germline V lookup: CDR1 SGHVS, CDR2 FQNEAQ. Unmatched junction bases numbered 12, after V lost 5 bases and J lost 5 bases. The length of the CDR3 is 16 residues. This CDR3 reads CASSPSGKGWDNEQFF. The CDR3, as DNA: TGTGCCAGCAGCCCGAGCGGGAAAGGGTGGGACAATGAGCAGTTCTTC.

This clonotype occurred a few times. The genes are TRBV9 and TRBJ2-6; D remains ambiguous. With 3 bases removed from V and 4 bases from J, the gap between germline ends came to 23 bases. CDR1 is SGDLS and CDR2 is YYNGEE in the germline V gene. CDR3 length equals 19 residues. The chain's CDR3 is CASSAYYSDFGSGANVLTF. Here the CDR3 DNA reads TGTGCCAGCAGCGCCTACTATTCTGATTTCGGTTCAGGGGCCAACGTCCTGACTTTC.

The rearrangement joins TRBV20-1 to TRBJ2-7; D unclear. Deletions cut 0 bases from V and 2 bases from J, with 8 bases between. The CDR3 has 13 residues. Germline V gives CDR1 DFQATT, CDR2 SNEGSKA (reference sequence). CDR3 sequence: CSARDGVTYEQYF. In DNA, the CDR3 is TGCAGTGCTAGAGACGGAGTCACCTACGAGCAGTACTTC.

This clonotype was seen more than once but under ten times. V gene TRBV20-1 combines with J gene TRBJ1-1, with 8 positions matching TRBD1. Germline CDR1 reads DFQATT; CDR2 reads SNEGSKA (reference sequence). Germline trimming cut 6 bases from V and 4 bases from J; bases unmatched to any gene: 10. The CDR3 covers 14 residues. CDR3 loop: CSAELRGLSTEAFF. The CDR3 bases are TGCAGTGCAGAACTCAGGGGGCTAAGCACTGAAGCTTTCTTT.

This clonotype was seen repeatedly, ten times or more. The gene calls are TRBV2 and TRBJ1-1, with D hard to call. Germline assignment: CDR1 SNHLY and CDR2 FYNNEI. The CDR3 runs 10 residues. With 6 bases removed from V and 7 bases from J, the gap between germline ends came to 6 bases. CDR3 protein: CASSGLEAFF. The DNA of the CDR3 is TGTGCCAGCAGCGGACTTGAAGCTTTCTTT.